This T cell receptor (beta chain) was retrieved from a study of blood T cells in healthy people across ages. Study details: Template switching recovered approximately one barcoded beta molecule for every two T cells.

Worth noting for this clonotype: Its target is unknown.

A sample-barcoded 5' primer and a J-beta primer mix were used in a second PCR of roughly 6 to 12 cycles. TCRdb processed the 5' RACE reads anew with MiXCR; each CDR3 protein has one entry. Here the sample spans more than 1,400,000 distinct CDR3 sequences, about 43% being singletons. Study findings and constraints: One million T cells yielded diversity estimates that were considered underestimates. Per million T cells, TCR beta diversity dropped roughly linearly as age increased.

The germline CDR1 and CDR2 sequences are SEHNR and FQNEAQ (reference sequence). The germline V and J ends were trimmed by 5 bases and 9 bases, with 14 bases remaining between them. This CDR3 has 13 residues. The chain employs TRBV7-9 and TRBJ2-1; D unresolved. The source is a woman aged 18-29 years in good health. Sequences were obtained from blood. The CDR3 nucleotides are TGTGCCAGCAGCCCGCCTCCCTTGAGTGAGCAGTTCTTC. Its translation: CASSPPPLSEQFF.